These 3 T cell receptor beta chains share one sample of origin, sequenced in a study of memory CD8 T cells in hepatitis C reinfection. Repertoires were generated with immunoSEQ multiplex PCR, while TCRdb's copy carries only in-frame clones and drops some. The sample includes over 45,000 clones, over 85% of them seen just once. Specified time point: pre-reinfection, 55 to 20 weeks before reinfection detection. The sorted cells went straight to TCR sequencing with no prior in vitro expansion. The sequenced sample was naive CD8+ T cells sorted from blood. Receptor source: a young man with hepatitis C virus infection.

This clone came up once. This chain links TRBV27 with TRBJ1-6; D might be TRBD1 (5 bases). The germline CDR1 and CDR2 sequences are MNHEY and SMNVEV (reference sequence). V was shortened by 0 bases and J by 3 bases, with 9 bases between the two germline ends. There are 16 residues in the CDR3. The CDR3 reads CASSLSAGNYNSPLHF. Written as DNA, the CDR3 is TGTGCCAGCAGTTTATCAGCAGGGAACTATAATTCACCCCTCCACTTT.

The rearrangement joins TRBV5-1 to TRBJ2-3; D might be TRBD2 (6 bases). Germline-derived CDR1 and CDR2 are SGHRS and YFSETQ. V lost 0 bases, J lost 1 base, and 9 bases lay in between. The CDR3 contains 15 residues. The CDR3 spells CASSLAGRGTDTQYF. DNA for the CDR3: TGCGCCAGCAGCTTGGCCGGGAGAGGCACAGATACGCAGTATTTT.

The chain links TRBV7-8 to TRBJ2-1; 16 bases are shared with TRBD2. Looked up from germline, CDR1 is SGHVS and CDR2 is FQNEAQ. The CDR3 loop spans 15 amino acids. Unmatched junction bases numbered 7, after V lost 5 bases and J lost 12 bases. CDR3 protein: CASSPGTSGREAQFF. DNA of the CDR3: TGTGCCAGCAGCCCCGGGACTAGCGGGAGGGAGGCGCAGTTCTTC. The full variable domain, completed using reference TRBV7-8 and TRBJ2-1, is GAGVSQSPRYKVAKRGQDVALRCDPISGHVSLFWYQQALGQGPEFLTYFQNEAQLDKSGLPSDRFFAERPEGSVSTLKIQRTQQEDSAVYLCASSPGTSGREAQFFGPGTRLTVL.